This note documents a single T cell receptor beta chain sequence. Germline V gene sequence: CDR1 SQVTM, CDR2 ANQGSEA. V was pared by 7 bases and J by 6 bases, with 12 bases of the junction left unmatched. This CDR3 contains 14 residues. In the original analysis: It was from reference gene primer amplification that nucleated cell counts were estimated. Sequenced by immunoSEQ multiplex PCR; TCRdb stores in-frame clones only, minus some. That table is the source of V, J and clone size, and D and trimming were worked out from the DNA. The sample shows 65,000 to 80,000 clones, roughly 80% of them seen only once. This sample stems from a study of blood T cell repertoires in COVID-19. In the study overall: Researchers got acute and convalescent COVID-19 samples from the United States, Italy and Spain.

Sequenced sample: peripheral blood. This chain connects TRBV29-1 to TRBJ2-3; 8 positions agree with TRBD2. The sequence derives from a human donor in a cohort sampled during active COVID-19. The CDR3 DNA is TGCAGCGCCAAACGCGGGGGGCAAGGGGATACGCAGTATTTT. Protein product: CSAKRGGQGDTQYF.